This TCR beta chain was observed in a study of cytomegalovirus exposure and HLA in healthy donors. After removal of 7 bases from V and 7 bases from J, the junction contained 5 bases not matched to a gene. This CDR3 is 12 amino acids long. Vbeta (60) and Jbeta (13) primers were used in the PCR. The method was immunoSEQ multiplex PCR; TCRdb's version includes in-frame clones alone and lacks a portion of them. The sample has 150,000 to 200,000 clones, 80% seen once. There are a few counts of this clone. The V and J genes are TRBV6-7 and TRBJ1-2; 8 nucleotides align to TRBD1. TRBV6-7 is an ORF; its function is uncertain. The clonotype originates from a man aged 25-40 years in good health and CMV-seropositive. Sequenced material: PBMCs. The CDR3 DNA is TGTGCCAGCACTAGGACAGGGCTTGGCTACACCTTC. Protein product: CASTRTGLGYTF.